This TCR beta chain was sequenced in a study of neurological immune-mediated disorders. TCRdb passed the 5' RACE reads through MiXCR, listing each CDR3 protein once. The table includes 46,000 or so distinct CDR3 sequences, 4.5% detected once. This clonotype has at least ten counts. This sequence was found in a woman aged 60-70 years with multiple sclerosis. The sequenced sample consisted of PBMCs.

The CDR3 coding sequence is TGTGCCAGCAGCTTGGTCCCCACTAACACCGGGGAGCTGTTTTTT. This sequence encodes CASSLVPTNTGELFF. The genes are TRBV5-6 and TRBJ2-2; D remains unclear. The CDR3 sequence is 15 residues long. The ends were cut back, 0 bases at V and 2 bases at J, with 8 bases in the middle. Germline loops: CDR1 SGHDT, CDR2 YYEEEE.